The TCR beta chain described here comes from a study of blood T cell repertoires in COVID-19. Study details: There were acute and convalescent COVID-19 samples, and they came from the United States, Italy and Spain.

Sequencing was performed with immunoSEQ multiplex PCR; in TCRdb, only in-frame clones are kept and a portion is missing. The table lists approximately 97,000 clones, about 90% of them singletons. J gave up 10 bases and V 2 bases, and 8 bases lay outside the gene matches. This CDR3 has 13 residues. Germline V gives CDR1 LGHDT, CDR2 YNNKEL (reference sequence). The rearrangement joins TRBV3-1 (or the pseudogene TRBV3-2) to TRBJ2-7; TRBD2 matches at 7 bases. The sequence was collected from a middle-aged man with COVID-19, enrolled during active disease. What was sequenced was peripheral blood. CDR3 amino acids: CASSQRATGGQYF. The CDR3, as DNA: TGTGCCAGCAGCCAAAGGGCCACGGGGGGACAGTACTTC.